The 23 T cell receptor beta chains below all came from one sample that was sequenced in a study of CD8+CD57+ T cells in acquired aplastic anemia. The TCR beta profiling, which covered VDJ combination and CDR3 sequence, was carried out using genomic DNA as the template. TCRdb recomputed calls from the reads with MiXCR, one row per CDR3 protein. Here the sample spans some 170,000 distinct CDR3 sequences, 55% to 65% being singletons. Patients picked for sequencing had shown CD8+CD57+ cell expansion detected by flow cytometry. The sample taken for sequencing was sorted CD4+, CD8+, or CD8+CD57+ T cells (not recorded which) from PBMCs. The receptors originated from a human donor with aplastic anemia.

This clonotype has a count of ten or more. The J gene is TRBJ1-1, the V gene TRBV9, with 8 bases matching TRBD1. The V segment lost 3 bases and the J segment 1 base; nucleotides outside the gene matches: 5. This CDR3 is 15 amino acids long. The germline gives CDR1 SGDLS, CDR2 YYNGEE. In DNA, the CDR3 is TGTGCCAGCAGCGCGGACAGGGTTGAGAACACTGAAGCTTTCTTT. It is translated as CASSADRVENTEAFF.

The table lists this clonotype with many counts. The V and J genes are TRBV5-4 and TRBJ2-1, with TRBD1 matching 7 bases. The length of the CDR3 is 16 residues. Germline V gene sequence: CDR1 SGHNT, CDR2 YYREEE (reference sequence). With V trimmed by 1 base and J by 0 bases, 4 bases remained unmatched. The CDR3 reads CASSLPGQISYNEQFF. CDR3 in DNA: TGTGCCAGCAGCTTGCCGGGACAGATCTCCTACAATGAGCAGTTCTTC.

This chain connects TRBV29-1 to TRBJ2-3; TRBD2 aligns across 12 bases. CDR3 size: 14 residues. V lost 7 bases and J lost 5; bases outside the gene matches: 7. Germline assignment: CDR1 SQVTM and CDR2 ANQGSEA. CDR3 coding DNA: TGCAGCGGATTACTAGCGGGGGGTCAAGATACGCAGTATTTT. Amino acids: CSGLLAGGQDTQYF.

The rearrangement uses TRBV5-1 and TRBJ2-2; no firm D call. V was shortened by 3 bases and J by 0 bases, with 9 bases between the two germline ends. The germline V gene has CDR1 SGHRS and CDR2 YFSETQ. The CDR3 sequence is 15 residues long. CDR3 coding DNA: TGCGCCAGCAGCTCCCCATCGACGAACACCGGGGAGCTGTTTTTT. Amino acids: CASSSPSTNTGELFF. Full variable domain (missing parts from reference TRBV5-1 and TRBJ2-2): KAGVTQTPRYLIKTRGQQVTLSCSPISGHRSVSWYQQTPGQGLQFLFEYFSETQRNKGNFPGRFSGRQFSNSRSEMNVSTLELGDSALYLCASSSPSTNTGELFFGEGSRLTVL.

The chain recombines TRBV20-1 with TRBJ2-7; 12 nucleotides match TRBD2. Germline loops: CDR1 DFQATT, CDR2 SNEGSKA (reference sequence). V dropped 5 bases and J dropped 5; count of bases not matched to a gene: 10. CDR3 length: 15 amino acids. CDR3 nucleotide sequence: TGCAGTGCTCCAGGACTAGCGGGGACAGCACACGAGCAGTACTTC. Residues: CSAPGLAGTAHEQYF.

This clonotype was recorded at least ten times. V and J are TRBV10-3 and TRBJ2-7; TRBD2 is a possible D gene (6 bases). The V gene lost 3 bases and the J gene lost 8 bases, with 20 bases spanning the gap. The CDR3 extends over 15 amino acids. Per germline, CDR1 ENHRY and CDR2 SYGVKD. The DNA of the CDR3 is TGTGCCATCAGTGACACCCCGGGACTGTTAAACCAGCAGTACTTC. Its translation: CAISDTPGLLNQQYF.

This chain uses TRBV19 with TRBJ1-2, with a tentative D call TRBD1 (5 bases). Trimming stripped 9 bases from V and 5 bases from J, with 16 bases between. Germline V gene sequence: CDR1 LNHDA, CDR2 SQIVND (reference sequence). The CDR3 is made up of 13 amino acids. The CDR3 spells CASSGPRGYGYTF. The CDR3 DNA reads as TGTGCCAGCAGTGGGCCCCGGGGGTATGGCTACACCTTC.

This rearrangement joins TRBV12-3 or TRBV12-4 to TRBJ1-1; maybe TRBD1 (5 bases). Trimming removed 7 bases at V and 6 bases at J, with 12 bases between. The CDR3 covers 12 residues. In nucleotides, the CDR3 is TGTGCCAGCACAGGGTGCAAAGCTGAAGCTTTCTTT. It encodes CASTGCKAEAFF.

This clonotype was counted a few times. An end of the junction differs from the germline gene, which may be a read error. The CDR3 nucleotides read TGTGCCAGCAGTCTCACTAGCGGGGGATACAATGAGCAGTTCTTC. Its translation: CASSLTSGGYNEQFF. The chain uses TRBV10-3 and TRBJ2-1; 11 bases match TRBD2. In germline, CDR1 is ENHRY, CDR2 SYGVKD. There are 15 residues in the CDR3.

The chain has TRBV25-1 and TRBJ1-4; possible D gene TRBD1, 5 bases. Germline assignment: CDR1 MGHDK and CDR2 SYGVNS. V shed 3 bases and J shed 3 bases, with 11 bases lying between them. The CDR3 spans 15 residues. CDR3 sequence reads: CASSEGRGANEKLFF. DNA for the CDR3: TGTGCCAGCAGTGAGGGGAGGGGAGCTAATGAAAAACTGTTTTTT.

This clonotype occurred once. The rearrangement joins TRBV15 to TRBJ2-1; TRBD2 matches at 9 bases. With the DNA end fitting TRBJ2-5 better, the J assignment may be wrong. CDR1 is LNHNV, CDR2 YYDKDF, per germline (reference sequence). The CDR3 totals 15 residues. The CDR3 spells CATSVSGRLQETQYF. CDR3 bases: TGTGCCACCAGCGTCAGCGGGAGGCTCCAAGAGACCCAGTACTTC.

This clonotype was detected many times. The chain is built from TRBV19 and TRBJ1-5; the D gene is possibly TRBD1 (5 bases). This CDR3 is built from 15 residues. Germline V gene lookup returns CDR1 LNHDA and CDR2 SQIVND (reference sequence). The V and J ends lost 3 bases and 7 bases respectively, with 16 bases between them. CDR3 region: CASSIGAGLRQPQHF. The CDR3 nucleotides are TGTGCCAGTAGTATCGGGGCAGGGCTAAGGCAGCCCCAGCATTTT.

In the case of this clonotype: The missing conserved phenylalanine or tryptophan at the end of this CDR3 makes a read error likely. The chain employs TRBV29-1 and TRBJ1-2; D gene unclear. In germline, CDR1 is SQVTM, CDR2 ANQGSEA. The V and J ends lost 2 bases and 3 bases respectively, with 10 bases between them. This CDR3 comprises 13 residues. CDR3 coding DNA: TGCAGCGTTGAACATCTGGCGGACTATGGCTACACCCTC. Amino acid sequence: CSVEHLADYGYTL.

CDR3 bases: TGTGCCACCAGTGAAGACCGTGATCAGCCCCAGCATTTT. Its translation is CATSEDRDQPQHF. V gene TRBV24-1 combines with J gene TRBJ1-5, with D unclear. This CDR3 has 13 residues. Germline V gene lookup returns CDR1 KGHDR and CDR2 SFDVKD. With 4 bases removed from V and 5 bases from J, the gap between germline ends came to 8 bases.

The J gene is TRBJ2-2, the V gene TRBV7-2, with 8 positions matching TRBD1. The germline CDR1 and CDR2 sequences are SGHTA and FQGNSA. The CDR3 contains 15 residues. J was trimmed by 7 bases and V by 2 bases; bases with no gene match: 6. The CDR3 nucleotides read TGTGCCAGCAGCTTACGGACAGGGTCCGGCGGGGAGCTGTTTTTT. Residues: CASSLRTGSGGELFF.

This clonotype was picked up a small number of times. The chain couples TRBV15 to TRBJ1-3; D is ambiguous. The CDR3 length is 16 residues. Trimming cost V 0 bases and J 0 bases, with 9 bases left between them. Germline V gives CDR1 LNHNV, CDR2 YYDKDF (reference sequence). The CDR3 reads CATSREVSASGNTIYF. As DNA, the CDR3 is TGTGCCACCAGCAGAGAGGTTTCAGCCTCTGGAAACACCATATATTTT.

This chain joins TRBV19 and TRBJ2-5, with TRBD1 matching 7 bases. CDR1 is LNHDA, CDR2 SQIVND, per germline (reference sequence). J was trimmed by 5 bases and V by 4 bases; bases with no gene match: 7. This CDR3 contains 14 residues. The CDR3 here is CASSTTTGWETQYF. In nucleotides, the CDR3 is TGTGCCAGTAGTACCACGACAGGGTGGGAGACCCAGTACTTC.

This chain uses TRBV30 with TRBJ1-1; D possibly corresponds to TRBD1 (5 bases). This CDR3 is 14 amino acids long. The germline V and J ends were trimmed by 1 base and 3 bases, with 12 bases remaining between them. Germline-derived CDR1 and CDR2 are GTSNPN and SVGIG (reference sequence). In DNA, the CDR3 is TGTGCCTGGAGTGATCAGGGTATTTACACTGAAGCTTTCTTT. It specifies CAWSDQGIYTEAFF.

V and J are TRBV5-6 and TRBJ1-2; D is perhaps TRBD1 (5 bases). Trimming took off 1 base at V and 2 bases at J, with 12 bases between the two ends. This CDR3 has 15 amino acids. Per the germline V gene, CDR1 is SGHDT and CDR2 is YYEEEE. The CDR3 loop reads CASSLRDSRNYGYTF. In DNA, the CDR3 is TGTGCCAGCAGCTTGCGAGACAGCCGAAACTATGGCTACACCTTC.

This clonotype was detected only a few times. The chain has TRBV6-6 and TRBJ2-7; D may be TRBD2 (5 bases). Between the trimmed V and J ends, which lost 6 bases and 6 bases, there was a span of 9 bases. The CDR3 is made up of 11 amino acids. Germline CDR1 MNHNY, CDR2 SVGAGI (reference sequence). The CDR3 protein is CASRITSEQYF. DNA for the CDR3: TGTGCCAGCAGAATAACTAGCGAGCAGTACTTC.

The V call is TRBV7-3, the J call TRBJ2-1; D not certain. The V and J ends lost 6 bases and 3 bases respectively, with 15 bases between them. CDR1 is SGHTA, CDR2 FQGTGA, per germline. The CDR3 contains 15 residues. The CDR3 loop is CASRLFHIDYNEQFF. CDR3 coding DNA: TGTGCCAGCAGATTGTTTCATATCGACTACAATGAGCAGTTCTTC.

CDR3 residues: CASSSDRGREKLFF. CDR3 bases: TGTGCCAGCAGCTCGGACAGGGGGCGCGAAAAACTGTTTTTT. The V and J genes are TRBV7-6 and TRBJ1-4; 11 positions agree with TRBD1. This CDR3 comprises 14 residues. The germline gives CDR1 SGHVS, CDR2 FNYEAQ. V trimming: 4 bases; J trimming: 8 bases; junction bases outside the gene matches: 3.

In its sample, this clonotype was seen a few times. The genes are TRBV7-6 and TRBJ2-7; D may be TRBD1 (5 bases). This CDR3 is 15 amino acids long. Germline CDR1 and CDR2: SGHVS and FNYEAQ. V dropped 2 bases and J dropped 3 bases, with 14 bases sitting between them. The CDR3 region has the DNA TGTGCCAGCAGCTTAAAGGCAGGGTCGGGCTACGAGCAGTACTTC. It encodes CASSLKAGSGYEQYF. Full variable domain (remainder filled in from reference TRBV7-6 and TRBJ2-7): GAGVSQSPRYKVTKRGQDVALRCDPISGHVSLYWYRQALGQGPEFLTYFNYEAQQDKSGLPNDRFSAERPEGSISTLTIQRTEQRDSAMYRCASSLKAGSGYEQYFGPGTRLTVT.